The next 17 T cell receptor beta chains were all read from a single sample in a study of cytomegalovirus exposure and HLA in healthy donors. PCR was performed using 60 Vbeta and 13 Jbeta primers. Method: immunoSEQ multiplex PCR; TCRdb's copy keeps in-frame clones and lacks some. The sample carries about 130,000 clones, 84% recorded once. The sequenced sample was PBMCs. The receptors originated from a man in his fifties or sixties in good health and CMV-seronegative.

This clone was observed once. The chain joins TRBV5-4 to TRBJ1-1; D unresolved. CDR1 is SGHNT and CDR2 is YYREEE in the germline V gene (reference sequence). CDR3 size: 14 residues. Trimming removed 4 bases at V and 6 bases at J, with 16 bases between. The CDR3 DNA is TGTGCCAGCAGCCCGACCGGAGGGAGGGCTGAAGCTTTCTTT. It yields the protein CASSPTGGRAEAFF. The entire variable domain, with the rest obtained from reference TRBV5-4 and TRBJ1-1, is as follows: ETGVTQSPTHLIKTRGQQVTLRCSSQSGHNTVSWYQQALGQGPQFIFQYYREEENGRGNFPPRFSGLQFPNYSSELNVNALELDDSALYLCASSPTGGRAEAFFGQGTRLTVV.

V is TRBV4-2 and J is TRBJ2-3; 8 bases match TRBD1. The V gene end was trimmed by 0 bases and the J gene end by 5 bases; junction bases not matched to a gene: 10. This CDR3 is built from 17 residues. CDR1 and CDR2 (germline): LGHNA, YNFKEQ. CDR3 protein: CASSQDLADRGGDTQYF. CDR3 nucleotide sequence: TGTGCCAGCAGCCAAGATCTGGCCGACAGGGGAGGAGATACGCAGTATTTT.

The genes are TRBV18 and TRBJ2-7; D remains ambiguous. The CDR3 has 13 amino acids. The germline V gene has CDR1 KGHSH and CDR2 LQKENI. The germline V and J ends were trimmed by 3 bases and 1 base, with 7 bases remaining between them. CDR3 sequence (DNA): TGTGCCAGCTCACCGAGGATATCCTACGAGCAGTACTTC. Residues: CASSPRISYEQYF.

The rearrangement joins TRBV11-2 to TRBJ2-5, with D unclear. Germline V gene sequence: CDR1 SGHAT, CDR2 FQNNGV. V was cut by 0 bases and J by 0 bases, with 8 bases left in between. The CDR3 runs to 15 residues. The CDR3 spells CASSLDPGYQETQYF. In DNA, the CDR3 is TGTGCCAGCAGCTTAGACCCCGGGTACCAAGAGACCCAGTACTTC.

This clone came up a few times. This rearrangement joins TRBV7-6 to TRBJ2-2, with 8 bases identical to TRBD1. Looked up from germline, CDR1 is SGHVS and CDR2 is FNYEAQ. The CDR3 is 16 residues long. V was pared by 3 bases and J by 4 bases, with 7 bases of the junction left unmatched. The chain's CDR3 is CASSLRQGAATGELFF. CDR3 nucleotide sequence: TGTGCCAGCAGCTTGCGGCAGGGGGCGGCCACCGGGGAGCTGTTTTTT.

V is TRBV27 and J is TRBJ2-1, with TRBD1 identical over 9 bases. V was pared by 5 bases and J by 4 bases, with 12 bases of the junction left unmatched. The CDR3 loop spans 17 amino acids. Germline V gene lookup returns CDR1 MNHEY and CDR2 SMNVEV (reference sequence). The CDR3 spells CASSSTPPGQGYNEQFF. The CDR3 DNA reads TGTGCCAGCAGTAGCACACCGCCGGGACAGGGATACAATGAGCAGTTCTTC.

V and J are TRBV7-2 and TRBJ2-3; 9 bases are shared with TRBD2. After removal of 4 bases from V and 5 bases from J, the junction contained 13 bases not matched to a gene. CDR1 is SGHTA, CDR2 FQGNSA, per germline. The CDR3 sequence is 17 residues long. CDR3 bases: TGTGCCAGCAGCTACCACTACCCGACTAGCGGAGAAGATACGCAGTATTTT. It encodes CASSYHYPTSGEDTQYF.

Points on this clone: The identical CDR3 is also encoded by other nucleotide sequences in the sample. The chain recombines TRBV30 with TRBJ1-6; D unclear. The CDR3 totals 15 residues. The germline V and J ends were trimmed by 3 bases and 7 bases, with 16 bases remaining between them. CDR1 is GTSNPN and CDR2 is SVGIG in the germline V gene (reference sequence). The CDR3 region has the DNA TGTGCCTGGAGCGCCCCGTCAGGCGCCAATTCACCCCTCCACTTT. Its translation: CAWSAPSGANSPLHF.

The chain carries TRBV7-8 and TRBJ1-5; 7 positions match TRBD1. This CDR3 spans 15 amino acids. The V gene end was trimmed by 4 bases and the J gene end by 6 bases; junction bases not matched to a gene: 9. Germline V CDR1 and CDR2: SGHVS, FQNEAQ. The CDR3 loop reads CASSWGRGLIQPQHF. The CDR3 DNA sequence: TGTGCCAGCAGCTGGGGAAGGGGGCTGATTCAGCCCCAGCATTTT.

This chain connects TRBV4-3 to TRBJ1-1, with 8 bases that match TRBD1. Germline CDR1 reads LGHNA; CDR2 reads YSLEER. The CDR3 is 15 residues long. The J segment lost 11 bases and the V segment lost 3 bases, leaving 14 bases of the junction unmatched. DNA of the CDR3: TGCGCCAGCAGCCACGATTACGGACAGGGACGGAGTGCTTTCTTT. Amino acid sequence: CASSHDYGQGRSAFF.

This clone was recorded once. The chain carries TRBV5-4 and TRBJ2-3; D might be TRBD2 (6 bases). The CDR3 has 15 residues. Germline loops: CDR1 SGHNT, CDR2 YYREEE (reference sequence). The V and J ends lost 0 bases and 2 bases respectively, with 10 bases between them. In DNA form, the CDR3 reads TGTGCCAGCAGCTTGGCTTGGGGGGACACAGATACGCAGTATTTT. Its translation is CASSLAWGDTDTQYF.

This clone occurred a few times. The J gene is TRBJ2-7, the V gene TRBV5-1; 11 nucleotides align to TRBD1. The germline V gene has CDR1 SGHRS and CDR2 YFSETQ. The V segment lost 1 base and the J segment 1 base; nucleotides outside the gene matches: 10. This CDR3 has 18 amino acids. The CDR3 DNA is TGCGCCAGCAGCTTGTGGGGACAGGGGGTCTCGAATTCCTACGAGCAGTACTTC. Encoded protein: CASSLWGQGVSNSYEQYF. The entire variable domain, with the rest obtained from reference TRBV5-1 and TRBJ2-7, is as follows: KAGVTQTPRYLIKTRGQQVTLSCSPISGHRSVSWYQQTPGQGLQFLFEYFSETQRNKGNFPGRFSGRQFSNSRSEMNVSTLELGDSALYLCASSLWGQGVSNSYEQYFGPGTRLTVT.

This sequence joins TRBV27 and TRBJ2-1, with D tentatively TRBD2 (5 bases). Trimming pared 2 bases from V and 4 bases from J, leaving 15 bases between. Germline CDR1 is MNHEY and CDR2 is SMNVEV (reference sequence). The CDR3 is 16 residues long. The CDR3 protein is CASSLLGSPPYNEQFF. CDR3 DNA sequence: TGTGCCAGCAGTTTACTTGGGAGCCCCCCGTACAATGAGCAGTTCTTC.

This clone came up once. The V gene is TRBV15, the J gene TRBJ2-5, with a tentative D call TRBD2 (5 bases). The CDR3 length is 13 residues. Germline values: CDR1 LNHNV, CDR2 YYDKDF (reference sequence). Between the trimmed V and J ends, which lost 8 bases and 3 bases, there was a span of 13 bases. The CDR3 protein is CATRIRGEETQYF. CDR3 nucleotides: TGTGCCACCCGTATTCGGGGTGAAGAGACCCAGTACTTC.

The chain couples TRBV11-2 to TRBJ2-3; TRBD1 matches at 9 bases. CDR1 SGHAT and CDR2 FQNNGV come from the germline V gene. This CDR3 is 18 amino acids long. The J segment lost 4 bases and the V segment lost 5 bases, leaving 16 bases of the junction unmatched. As DNA, the CDR3 is TGTGCCAGCAGCCACTGGATTGCCGAACAGGGGGCAGCAGATACGCAGTATTTT. It yields the protein CASSHWIAEQGAADTQYF.

This chain uses TRBV6-6 with TRBJ2-7; 11 positions match TRBD1. Looked up from germline, CDR1 is MNHNY and CDR2 is SVGAGI (reference sequence). V shed 5 bases, J shed 2 bases, and the junction held 8 bases outside the gene matches. The CDR3 extends over 16 amino acids. CDR3 region: CASSHYPGQGAYEQYF. The CDR3 nucleotides read TGTGCCAGCAGTCACTATCCGGGACAGGGGGCCTACGAGCAGTACTTC.

The gene calls are TRBV6-5 and TRBJ2-1; TRBD1 matches 8 bases. V dropped 5 bases and J dropped 0; count of bases not matched to a gene: 3. The CDR3 runs to 15 residues. In germline, CDR1 is MNHEY, CDR2 SVGAGI. This chain's CDR3 is CASSRGTGSYNEQFF. The CDR3, as DNA: TGTGCCAGCAGTCGAGGGACAGGCTCCTACAATGAGCAGTTCTTC.